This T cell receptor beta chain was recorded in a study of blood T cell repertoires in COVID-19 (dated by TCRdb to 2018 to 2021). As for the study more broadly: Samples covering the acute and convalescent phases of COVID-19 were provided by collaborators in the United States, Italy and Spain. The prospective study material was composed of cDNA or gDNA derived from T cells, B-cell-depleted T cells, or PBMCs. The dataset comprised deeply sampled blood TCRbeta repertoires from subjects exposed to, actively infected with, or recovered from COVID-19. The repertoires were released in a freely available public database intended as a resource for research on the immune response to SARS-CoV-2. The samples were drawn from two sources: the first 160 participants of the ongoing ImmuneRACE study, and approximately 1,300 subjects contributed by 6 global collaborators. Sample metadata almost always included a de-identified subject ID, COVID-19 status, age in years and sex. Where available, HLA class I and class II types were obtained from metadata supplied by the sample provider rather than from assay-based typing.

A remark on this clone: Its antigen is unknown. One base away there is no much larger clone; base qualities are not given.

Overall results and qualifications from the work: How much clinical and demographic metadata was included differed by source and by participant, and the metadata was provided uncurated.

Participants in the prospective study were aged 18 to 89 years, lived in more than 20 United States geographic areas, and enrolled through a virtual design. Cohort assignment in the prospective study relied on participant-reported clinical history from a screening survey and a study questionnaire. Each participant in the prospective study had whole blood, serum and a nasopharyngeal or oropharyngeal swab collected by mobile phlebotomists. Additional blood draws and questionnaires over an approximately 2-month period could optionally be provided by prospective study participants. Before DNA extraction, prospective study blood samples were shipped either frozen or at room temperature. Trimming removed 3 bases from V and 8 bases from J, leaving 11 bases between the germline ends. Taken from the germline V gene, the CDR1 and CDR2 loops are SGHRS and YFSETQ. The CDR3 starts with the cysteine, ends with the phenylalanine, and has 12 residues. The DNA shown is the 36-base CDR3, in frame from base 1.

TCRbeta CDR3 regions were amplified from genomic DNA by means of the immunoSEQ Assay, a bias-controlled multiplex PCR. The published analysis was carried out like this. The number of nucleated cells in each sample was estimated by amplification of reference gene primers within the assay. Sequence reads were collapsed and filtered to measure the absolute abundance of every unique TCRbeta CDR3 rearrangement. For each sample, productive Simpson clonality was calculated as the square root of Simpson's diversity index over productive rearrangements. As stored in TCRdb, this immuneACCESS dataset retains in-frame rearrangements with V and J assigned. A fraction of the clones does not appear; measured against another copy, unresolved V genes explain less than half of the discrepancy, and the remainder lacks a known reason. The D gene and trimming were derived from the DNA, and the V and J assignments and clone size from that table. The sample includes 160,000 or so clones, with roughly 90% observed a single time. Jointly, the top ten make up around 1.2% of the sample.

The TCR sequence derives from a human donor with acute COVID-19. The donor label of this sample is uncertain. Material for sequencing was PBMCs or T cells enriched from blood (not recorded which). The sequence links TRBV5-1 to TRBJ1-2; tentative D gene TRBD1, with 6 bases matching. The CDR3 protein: CASSWSGEGYTF. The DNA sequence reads TGCGCCAGCAGCTGGTCAGGGGAAGGCTACACCTTC.